This T cell receptor (beta chain) was recovered during a study of preoperative IRX-2 immunotherapy in early breast cancer. Assay used: immunoSEQ multiplex PCR; TCRdb lists only in-frame clones, some missing. This table has 28,000 or so clones, nearly 90% appearing once. Treatment of the sample: preoperative locoregional IRX-2 cytokine immunotherapy. The receptor was derived from a human donor with breast cancer. Sample collection occurred from a patient treated with IRX-2 immunotherapy.

The CDR3, as DNA: TGTGCCAGCAGCCAGGGGGCGAATACGCAGTATTTT. It yields the protein CASSQGANTQYF. V gene TRBV5-6 combines with J gene TRBJ2-3; 8 nucleotides line up with TRBD1. The V segment lost 4 bases and the J segment 7 bases; nucleotides outside the gene matches: 2. Germline CDR1 is SGHDT and CDR2 is YYEEEE. CDR3 length: 12 residues.